The rows below give T cell receptor beta chains drawn from one sample of a study of CD8 T cells in ankylosing spondylitis. TCRdb reprocessed the 5' RACE reads via MiXCR and lists one record per CDR3 protein. This sample has around 320,000 distinct CDR3 sequences, with around 20% found just once. Input material: blood, either unsorted or a sorted T cell fraction (not recorded which). Every receptor here comes from a female donor with ankylosing spondylitis or in good health (not recorded which). The CDR3 runs from the conserved cysteine through the conserved F or W. D genes are given only for firm matches. Size is stated for part of the rows, as once, few or many counts, or as a class when the clone is expanded.

>-|TRBV12-3/TRBV12-4|-|TRBJ2-2
TGTGCCAGCAGCAGGGACTCGTACGGGGAGCTGTTTTTT
CASSRDSYGELFF
>-|TRBV5-1|few|TRBJ1-2
TGCGCCAGCAGCCGACAGGACAACTATGGCTACACCTTC
CASSRQDNYGYTF
>-|TRBV20-1|many|TRBJ1-5
TGCAGTGCTAGAGGCAGGCTTGGGGGCAATCAGCCCCAGCATTTT
CSARGRLGGNQPQHF
>-|TRBV9|-|TRBJ2-5
TGTGCCAGCAGCGTAGAGGGAGCGGAGACCCAGTACTTC
CASSVEGAETQYF
>-|TRBV7-2|many|TRBJ1-6
TGTGCCAGCAGCTCAGGGGAGTACAATAATTCACCCCTCCACTTT
CASSSGEYNNSPLHF
>-|TRBV29-1|few|TRBJ1-2
TGCAGCGTTGACGGGGACTATGGCTACACCTTC
CSVDGDYGYTF
>TRBD2|TRBV4-2|once|TRBJ2-1
TGTGCCAGCAGCCCGGGACTAGCGGGAGGGCCCCCCAATGAGCAGTTCTTC
CASSPGLAGGPPNEQFF
>-|TRBV12-3/TRBV12-4|few|TRBJ2-7
TGTGCCAGCAGTTTCGGGCAGGGGACCTACGAGCAGTACTTC
CASSFGQGTYEQYF
>-|TRBV20-1|few|TRBJ2-1
TGCAGTGCTGGTCGCGGGCTACTAGGGTCCAATGAGCAGTTCTTC
CSAGRGLLGSNEQFF
>-|TRBV6-2/TRBV6-3|-|TRBJ2-3
TGTGCCAGCACGGTGCGTCGCACAGATACGCAGTATTTT
CASTVRRTDTQYF
>-|TRBV6-1|-|TRBJ2-7
TGTGCCAGCACCCCAAGGGGAGCGGTTGGCGAGCAGTACTTC
CASTPRGAVGEQYF
>TRBD2|TRBV5-1|-|TRBJ2-3
TGCGCCAGCAGCTTGGAAGGGGGACTAGCGGGAGAGGAGGATACGCAGTATTTT
CASSLEGGLAGEEDTQYF
>TRBD1|TRBV7-2|-|TRBJ1-1
TGTGCCAGCAGCCCTGCGACAGGGGGCACTGAAGCTTTCTTT
CASSPATGGTEAFF
>TRBD1|TRBV20-1|few|TRBJ1-5
TGCAGTGCTTCCCCGGGACAGGGGGTAGGTCAGCCCCAGCATTTT
CSASPGQGVGQPQHF
>TRBD2|TRBV9|-|TRBJ2-2
TGTGCCAGCAGCGTGTCAAGCGGGAGTGCCGGGGAGCTGTTTTTT
CASSVSSGSAGELFF
>TRBD2|TRBV11-2|-|TRBJ2-5
TGTGCCAGCAGCTCCCGGACTAGCGGGCAAGAGACCCAGTACTTC
CASSSRTSGQETQYF
>TRBD1|TRBV29-1|few|TRBJ2-3
TGCAGCGTTGGGACAGGGGGCGGGTTCACAGATACGCAGTATTTT
CSVGTGGGFTDTQYF
>TRBD2|TRBV5-1|-|TRBJ2-1
TGCGCCAGCAGCAAAGAGTCATTGACTAGCGGGATTAATGAGCAGTTCTTC
CASSKESLTSGINEQFF
>TRBD1|TRBV7-2|few|TRBJ2-3
TGTGCCAGCAGCTTTGTGGACAGGGACTTAGATACGCAGTATTTT
CASSFVDRDLDTQYF
>-|TRBV10-3|many|TRBJ1-2
TGTGCCATCAGTGAGTCCGCTCAAGGATGGAAGGGCTACACCTTC
CAISESAQGWKGYTF
>-|TRBV3-1|-|TRBJ2-1
TGTGCCAGCAGCCAACACTCGGACTGGGTATACGATGAGCAGTTCTTC
CASSQHSDWVYDEQFF
>TRBD2|TRBV20-1|-|TRBJ2-1
TGCAGTGCTAGAGTGAGCGGGAGGATATACAATGAGCAGTTCTTC
CSARVSGRIYNEQFF
>TRBD1|TRBV9|-|TRBJ2-6
TGTGCCAGCACGAGGACAGGGAGGTCTGGGGCCAACGTCCTGACTTTC
CASTRTGRSGANVLTF
>-|TRBV20-1|-|TRBJ2-7
TGCAGTGCTAGGGACAACTACGAGCAGTACTTC
CSARDNYEQYF
>-|TRBV29-1|many|TRBJ1-1
TGCAGCGTTGAGGGACAAACGAACACTGAAGCTTTCTTT
CSVEGQTNTEAFF
>-|TRBV27|few|TRBJ2-5
TGTGCCAGCGGGGTCGAGACCCAGTACTTC
CASGVETQYF
>-|TRBV20-1|-|TRBJ2-7
TGCAGTGCCATAGATCGGCCGAACTACGAGCAGTACTTC
CSAIDRPNYEQYF
>-|TRBV29-1|many|TRBJ1-2
TGCAGCGTTGGAGTGGGGACCAACTATGGCTACACCTTC
CSVGVGTNYGYTF
>-|TRBV3-1|many|TRBJ1-5
TGTGCCAGCAGCCAAAAAGGCAATCAGCCCCAGCATTTT
CASSQKGNQPQHF
>TRBD2|TRBV7-6|-|TRBJ2-1
TGTGCCAGCAGCTTGTTGATAGCGGGCTCCTACAATGAGCAGTTCTTC
CASSLLIAGSYNEQFF
>-|TRBV6-1|few|TRBJ2-1
TGTGCCAGCACCAAAGCGGGCGTAGGCTCCAATGAGCAGTTCTTC
CASTKAGVGSNEQFF
>-|TRBV6-5|few|TRBJ2-7
TGTGCCAGCAGTTACTCCCCCGACCTCTACGAGCAGTACTTC
CASSYSPDLYEQYF
>-|TRBV28|-|TRBJ1-1
TGTGCCCTGGGCCGGGGCGCGCGGAACACTGAAGCTTTCTTT
CALGRGARNTEAFF
>TRBD1|TRBV7-2|many|TRBJ2-3
TGTGCCAGCAGCTTGGACAGGGGAACAGATACGCAGTATTTT
CASSLDRGTDTQYF
>-|TRBV30|few|TRBJ2-5
TGTGCCTGGAGCTTGTACCAAGAGACCCAGTACTTC
CAWSLYQETQYF
>-|TRBV10-3|few|TRBJ1-2
TGTGCCATCAGGTCACAGGGAGGCTATGGCTACACCTTC
CAIRSQGGYGYTF
>-|TRBV18|few|TRBJ2-1
TGTGCCAGCTCGGTCACTGACAACTCCTACAATGAGCAGTTCTTC
CASSVTDNSYNEQFF
>-|TRBV12-3/TRBV12-4|many|TRBJ2-5
TGTGCCAGCAGTTTTGGTGCAGAGGGAAGGGAGACCCAGTACTTC
CASSFGAEGRETQYF
>-|TRBV12-3/TRBV12-4|-|TRBJ2-1
TGTGCCAGCAGTTTACAGGGACTCTACAATGAGCAGTTCTTC
CASSLQGLYNEQFF
>TRBD2|TRBV7-7|few|TRBJ2-1
TGTGCCAGCAGCCCCACGGGGGGGTATGAGCAGTTCTTC
CASSPTGGYEQFF